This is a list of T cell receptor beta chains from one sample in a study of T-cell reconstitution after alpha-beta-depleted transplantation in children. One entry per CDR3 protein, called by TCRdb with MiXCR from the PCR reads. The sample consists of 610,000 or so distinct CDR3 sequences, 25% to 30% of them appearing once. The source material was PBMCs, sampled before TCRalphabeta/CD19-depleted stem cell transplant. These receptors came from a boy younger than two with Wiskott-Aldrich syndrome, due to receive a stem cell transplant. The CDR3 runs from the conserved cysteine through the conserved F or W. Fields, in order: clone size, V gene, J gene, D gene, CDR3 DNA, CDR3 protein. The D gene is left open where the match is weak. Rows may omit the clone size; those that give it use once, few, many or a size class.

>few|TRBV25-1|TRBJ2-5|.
TGTGCCTGCAGTGAATATAGCGGTGGTGCGACCCAGTACTTC
CACSEYSGGATQYF
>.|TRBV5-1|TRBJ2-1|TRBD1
TGCGCCAGCAGCTTGTCGGGACAGGGGGACAATGAGCAGTTCTTC
CASSLSGQGDNEQFF
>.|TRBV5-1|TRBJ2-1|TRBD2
TGCGCCAGCAGGAGAAGCGGGAATACCTACAATGAGCAGTTCTTC
CASRRSGNTYNEQFF
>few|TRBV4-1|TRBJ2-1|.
TGCGCCAGCAGCCAAGCGGGAGTCGGCAATGAGCAGTTCTTC
CASSQAGVGNEQFF
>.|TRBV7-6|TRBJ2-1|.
TGTGCCAGCAGCTTCCCCACCTTAGATGAGCAGTTCTTC
CASSFPTLDEQFF
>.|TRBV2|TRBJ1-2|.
TGTGCCAGCAGTGTCGGGAACGGCTACACCTTC
CASSVGNGYTF
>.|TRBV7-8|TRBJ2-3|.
TGTGCCAGCAGCCCGCGGAGGGATACGCAGTATTTT
CASSPRRDTQYF
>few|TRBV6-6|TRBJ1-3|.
TGTGCCAGCGTATCAAACAGCTTAAACACCATATATTTT
CASVSNSLNTIYF
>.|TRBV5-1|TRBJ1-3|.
TGCGCCAGCAGCTTGGGACGGTTGGATTCTGGAAACACCATATATTTT
CASSLGRLDSGNTIYF
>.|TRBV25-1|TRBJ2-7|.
TGTGCCAGCAGTGTCGGGAATAGGTACGAGCAGTACTTC
CASSVGNRYEQYF
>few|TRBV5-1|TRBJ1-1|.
TGCGCCAGCAGCTTAAGACAAAGCAACACTGAAGCTTTCTTT
CASSLRQSNTEAFF
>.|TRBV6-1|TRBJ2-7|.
TGTGCCAGCATCCTGACTCTCTTGGACCGGTCCTACGAGCAGTACTTC
CASILTLLDRSYEQYF
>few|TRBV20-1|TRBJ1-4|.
TGCAGTGCTGGGAATCCGGGTGAAAAACTGTTTTTT
CSAGNPGEKLFF
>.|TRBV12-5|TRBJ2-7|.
TGTGCTAGTGGTTTGTTCGTCTCGGGCAGCTCCTACGAGCAGTACTTC
CASGLFVSGSSYEQYF
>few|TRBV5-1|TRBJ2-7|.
TGCGCCAGCAGCACCGGACAGCCCTACGAGCAGTACTTC
CASSTGQPYEQYF
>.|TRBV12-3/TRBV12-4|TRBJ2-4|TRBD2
TGTGCCAGCAGAGGGAGGGACATTCAGTACTTC
CASRGRDIQYF
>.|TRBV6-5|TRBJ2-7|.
TGTGCCAGCGTGGACGAGCAGTACTTC
CASVDEQYF
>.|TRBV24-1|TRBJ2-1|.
TGTGCCACCAGTGGTTCAGGGGTGAAGGATGAGCAGTTCTTC
CATSGSGVKDEQFF
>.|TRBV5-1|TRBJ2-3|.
TGCGCCAGCAGCCTACACAGGGTTGGATCAGATACGCAGTATTTT
CASSLHRVGSDTQYF
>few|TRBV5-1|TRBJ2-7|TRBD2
TGCGCCAGCAGCTTAATAACTAGCGGGGTCTCCTACGAGCAGTACTTC
CASSLITSGVSYEQYF
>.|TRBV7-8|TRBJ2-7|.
TGTGCCAGCAGCTTTTCCCGGACAGTCGAGCAGTACTTC
CASSFSRTVEQYF
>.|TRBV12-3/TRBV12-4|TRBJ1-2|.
TGTGCCAGCAAAAAATCAGGGAACTATGGCTACACCTTC
CASKKSGNYGYTF
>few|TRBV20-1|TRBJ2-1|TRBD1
TGCAGTGTCTCGGGACAGGGGATCCATGAGCAGTTCTTC
CSVSGQGIHEQFF
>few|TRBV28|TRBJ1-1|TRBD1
TGTGCCAGCAGTCTCAACCCAGGGGGCGGAGGAACTGAAGCTTTCTTT
CASSLNPGGGGTEAFF
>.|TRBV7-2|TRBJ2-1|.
TGTGCCAGCAGCTTAGCTGCGACCAGTTCGAGGGAGCAGTTCTTC
CASSLAATSSREQFF
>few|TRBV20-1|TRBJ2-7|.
TGCAGTGCTATGGGGATACATTCCTACGAGCAGTACTTC
CSAMGIHSYEQYF
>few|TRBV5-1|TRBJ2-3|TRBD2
TGCGCCAGCAGCTTACTCGGACGGCGGCTAGCGGATACAGATACGCAGTATTTT
CASSLLGRRLADTDTQYF
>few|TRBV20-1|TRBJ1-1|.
TGCAGTGCTAGTGGAATAGCCCTGGGCGCTTTCTTT
CSASGIALGAFF
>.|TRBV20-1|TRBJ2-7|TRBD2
TGCAGTGCTAGAGATTTCGAGCGGGAGCCCTACGAGCAGTACTTC
CSARDFEREPYEQYF
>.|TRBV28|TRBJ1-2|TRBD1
TGTGCCAGCAGTCCCGGGACAGGGGTTCTCTATGGCTACACCTTC
CASSPGTGVLYGYTF
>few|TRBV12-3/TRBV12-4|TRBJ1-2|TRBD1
TGTGCCAGCACCCCGGGACAGGGCTATGGCTACACCTTC
CASTPGQGYGYTF
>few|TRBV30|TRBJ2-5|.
TGTGCCTGGAGTGTAAGGAGGAGAGAGACCCAGTACTTC
CAWSVRRRETQYF
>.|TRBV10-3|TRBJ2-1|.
TGTGCCATCAGTGAGCCAGCGGACCCCGAGGATGAGCAGTTCTTC
CAISEPADPEDEQFF
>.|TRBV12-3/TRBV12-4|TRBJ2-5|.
TGTGCCAGCAGTTCCCCAAGGGAGGAAGAGACCCAGTACTTC
CASSSPREEETQYF
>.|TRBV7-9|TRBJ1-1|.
TGTGCCAGCAGCTTAGGAGGGGGGTACACTGAAGCTTTCTTT
CASSLGGGYTEAFF
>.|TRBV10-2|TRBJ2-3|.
TGCGCCAGCAGTGAGCCCGTCACAGATACGCAGTATTTT
CASSEPVTDTQYF
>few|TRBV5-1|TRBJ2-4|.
TGCGCCAGCAGCTTGGCGACAGAAAACATTCAGTACTTC
CASSLATENIQYF
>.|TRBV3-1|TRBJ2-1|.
TGTGCCAGCAGCCAAGATAATACTAGTCGTAATGAGCAGTTCTTC
CASSQDNTSRNEQFF
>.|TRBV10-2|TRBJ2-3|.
TGCGCCAGCAGCAGGTTTGGACTGAGGAGCACAGATACGCAGTATTTT
CASSRFGLRSTDTQYF
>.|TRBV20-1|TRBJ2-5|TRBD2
TGCTGTGCTAGACCGCCTCCGGGGCGGGAGTTAGCTGAGACCCAGTACTTC
CCARPPPGRELAETQYF
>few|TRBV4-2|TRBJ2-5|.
TGTGCCAGCAGACCCACAGGGTTGGAGACCCAGTACTTC
CASRPTGLETQYF
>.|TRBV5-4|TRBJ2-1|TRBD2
TGTGCCAGCAGCTTGTCCGGCGGGAGGGCCCTCTGGAATGAGCAGTTCTTC
CASSLSGGRALWNEQFF
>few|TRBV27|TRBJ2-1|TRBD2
TGTGCCAGCAGTTTATATGGGACTAGCGGGAGATACAATGAGCAGTTCTTC
CASSLYGTSGRYNEQFF
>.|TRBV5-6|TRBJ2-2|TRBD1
TGTGCCAGCAGCGTCGGACAGGGGCGTACCGGGGAGCTGTTTTTT
CASSVGQGRTGELFF
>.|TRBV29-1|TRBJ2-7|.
TGCAGCGCGGGTCAGGTATCCTACGAGCAGTACTTC
CSAGQVSYEQYF
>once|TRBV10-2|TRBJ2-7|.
TGCGCCAGCCTACGAGGGGGTGAAGAGCAGTACTTC
CASLRGGEEQYF
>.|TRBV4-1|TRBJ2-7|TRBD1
TGCGCCAGCAGCCGTGAACAGGGGCAATCCTACGAGCAGTACTTC
CASSREQGQSYEQYF
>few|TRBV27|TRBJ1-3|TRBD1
TGTGCCAGCAGCCCCTACGCCCGACAGGGTTTCGGAAACACCATATATTTT
CASSPYARQGFGNTIYF
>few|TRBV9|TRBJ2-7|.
TGTGCCAGCAGCGTAGCCCCGGCGTACGAGCAGTACTTC
CASSVAPAYEQYF
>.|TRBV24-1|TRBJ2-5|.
TGTGCCACCAGTAGGGCGGGGCAAGAGACCCAGTACTTC
CATSRAGQETQYF
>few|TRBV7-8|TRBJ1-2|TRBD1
TGTGCCAGCAGCCCCGGACAGGGAGGCTACACCTTC
CASSPGQGGYTF
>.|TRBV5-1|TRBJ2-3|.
TGCGCCAGCAGTTTCCAGTCTAGGGGGAGGGATACGCAGTATTTT
CASSFQSRGRDTQYF
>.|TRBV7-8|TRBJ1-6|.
TGTGCCAGCAGCTTAAAGCAGGCATCACCCCTCCACTTT
CASSLKQASPLHF
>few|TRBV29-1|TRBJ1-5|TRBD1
TGCAGCGTTGAAGTAGGGGGCGATCAGCCCCAGCATTTT
CSVEVGGDQPQHF
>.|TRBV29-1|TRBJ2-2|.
TGCAGCGTTATGGCGGGTCTGGGTACCGGGGAGCTGTTTTTT
CSVMAGLGTGELFF
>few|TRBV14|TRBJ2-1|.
TGTGCCAGCAGCGAACAGGGTTGGGGCAATGAGCAGTTCTTC
CASSEQGWGNEQFF
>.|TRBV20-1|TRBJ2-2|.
TGCAGTGCATCTTCAAGAACCACCGGGGAGCTGTTTTTT
CSASSRTTGELFF
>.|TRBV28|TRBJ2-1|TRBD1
TGTGCCAGCAGTTCCAGGGGGCGCAGCCACAATGAGCAGTTCTTC
CASSSRGRSHNEQFF
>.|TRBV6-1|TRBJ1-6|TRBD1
TGTGCCAGCAAACTACAGGGGGCGTTGAGTAATTCACCCCTCCACTTT
CASKLQGALSNSPLHF